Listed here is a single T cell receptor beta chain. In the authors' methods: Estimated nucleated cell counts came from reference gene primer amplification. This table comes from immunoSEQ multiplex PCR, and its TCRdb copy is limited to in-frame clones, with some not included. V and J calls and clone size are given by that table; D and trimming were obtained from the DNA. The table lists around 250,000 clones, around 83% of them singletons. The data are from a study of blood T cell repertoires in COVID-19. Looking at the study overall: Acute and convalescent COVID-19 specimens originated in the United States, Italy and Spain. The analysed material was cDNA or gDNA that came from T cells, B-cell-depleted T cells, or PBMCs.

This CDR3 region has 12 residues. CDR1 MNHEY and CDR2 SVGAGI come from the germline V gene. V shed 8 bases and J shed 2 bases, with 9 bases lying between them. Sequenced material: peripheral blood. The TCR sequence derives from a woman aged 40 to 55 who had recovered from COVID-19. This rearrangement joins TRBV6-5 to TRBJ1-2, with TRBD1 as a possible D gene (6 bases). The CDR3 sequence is CASGDRNYGYTF. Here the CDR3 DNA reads TGTGCCAGCGGCGACAGGAACTATGGCTACACCTTC.